These 26 T cell receptor beta chains came from one sample sequenced in a study of regulatory and conventional T cells in RAG deficiency. Genomic DNA came from blood conventional CD4+ T cells gated CD25-low CD127-high. Here immunoSEQ multiplex PCR was the method, and the copy in TCRdb shows in-frame clones only, minus some. The sample holds some 21,000 clones, around 95% seen once. These data were likewise used in another study, on regulatory T cells. Per that paper: The primer mix had 52 TRBV and 13 TRBJ primers.

Sequenced sample: CD25- CD4+ T cells sorted from blood. These receptors were taken from a human donor in good health.

The rearrangement joins TRBV10-3 to TRBJ1-3; D is uncertain. The CDR3 consists of 15 residues. Trimming left V 5 bases short and J 0 bases short, with 11 bases between. In germline, CDR1 is ENHRY, CDR2 SYGVKD. CDR3 in amino acids: CAISYRRGSGNTIYF. Written as DNA, the CDR3 is TGTGCCATCAGTTATCGACGGGGCTCTGGAAACACCATATATTTT.

This chain uses TRBV19 with TRBJ1-1; 8 nucleotides align to TRBD1. There are 14 residues in the CDR3. The germline V gene encodes CDR1 LNHDA and CDR2 SQIVND (reference sequence). Trimming at V came to 3 bases and at J to 4 bases, leaving 4 bases not matched to a gene. In nucleotides, the CDR3 is TGTGCCAGTAGTATCGGACAGGGAGTCACTGAAGCTTTCTTT. Translating gives CASSIGQGVTEAFF. The entire variable domain, with the rest obtained from reference TRBV19 and TRBJ1-1, is as follows: DGGITQSPKYLFRKEGQNVTLSCEQNLNHDAMYWYRQDPGQGLRLIYYSQIVNDFQKGDIAEGYSVSREKKESFPLTVTSAQKNPTAFYLCASSIGQGVTEAFFGQGTRLTVV.

CDR3 sequence: CASRGTGANYGYTF. CDR3 coding DNA: TGTGCCAGCAGAGGGACAGGAGCTAACTATGGCTACACCTTC. The gene calls are TRBV6-5 and TRBJ1-2; 8 bases agree with TRBD1. V lost 6 bases, J lost 0 bases, and 3 bases stayed unmatched. The germline CDR1 and CDR2 sequences are MNHEY and SVGAGI. This CDR3 is built from 14 residues.

This chain joins TRBV2 and TRBJ1-4; the match to TRBD1 covers 10 bases. The junction had 1 base not matched to a gene; V was cut back by 6 bases and J by 0 bases. Per the germline V gene, CDR1 is SNHLY and CDR2 is FYNNEI. The CDR3 is 15 amino acids. CDR3 residues: CASSGQGATNEKLFF. The DNA for the CDR3 is TGTGCCAGCAGCGGACAGGGGGCAACTAATGAAAAACTGTTTTTT.

This chain's CDR3 is CASSSDRVGSGANVLTF. CDR3 DNA sequence: TGCGCCAGCAGCTCGGACAGGGTTGGCTCTGGGGCCAACGTCCTGACTTTC. The chain couples TRBV5-1 to TRBJ2-6; 8 bases fit TRBD1. V was clipped by 3 bases and J by 0 bases; unmatched bases: 5. CDR1 and CDR2 (germline): SGHRS, YFSETQ. The CDR3 is 17 residues long. The entire variable domain, with the rest obtained from reference TRBV5-1 and TRBJ2-6, is as follows: KAGVTQTPRYLIKTRGQQVTLSCSPISGHRSVSWYQQTPGQGLQFLFEYFSETQRNKGNFPGRFSGRQFSNSRSEMNVSTLELGDSALYLCASSSDRVGSGANVLTFGAGSRLTVL.

The chain links TRBV28 to TRBJ1-2, with TRBD1 matching over 7 bases. V trimming: 6 bases; J trimming: 3 bases; junction bases outside the gene matches: 10. The CDR3 totals 15 residues. Germline CDR1 is MDHEN and CDR2 is SYDVKM. The CDR3 nucleotides are TGTGCCAGCAGGGTGTTTCAGGGGGAGCACTATGGCTACACCTTC. It is translated as CASRVFQGEHYGYTF.

The V gene is TRBV30, the J gene TRBJ1-4; D perhaps matches TRBD1 (5 bases). The germline V gene encodes CDR1 GTSNPN and CDR2 SVGIG (reference sequence). With 4 bases removed from V and 5 bases from J, the gap between germline ends came to 11 bases. CDR3 length: 13 amino acids. For the CDR3, the DNA is TGTGCCTGGACAGACAGCGTGAATGAAAAACTGTTTTTT. Translating it yields CAWTDSVNEKLFF.

This clone has only one observation. The DNA of the CDR3 is TGCGCCAGCAGCTTCGGGACAGGGGGCAATGAGCAGTTCTTC. It codes for CASSFGTGGNEQFF. The chain combines TRBV5-1 with TRBJ2-1; 11 nucleotides align to TRBD1. Trimming at V came to 2 bases and at J to 6 bases, leaving 1 base not matched to a gene. Germline values: CDR1 SGHRS, CDR2 YFSETQ. This CDR3 is 14 amino acids long.

V is TRBV5-5 and J is TRBJ1-2; a possible D gene is TRBD1 (6 bases). The V gene lost 9 bases and the J gene lost 1 base, with 13 bases spanning the gap. The CDR3 covers 13 residues. CDR1 and CDR2 (germline): SGHKS, YYEKEE (reference sequence). The CDR3 DNA reads TGTGCCACCAACGAACAGGGTAACTATGGCTACACCTTC. It specifies CATNEQGNYGYTF.

The CDR3 DNA sequence: TGCGCCAGCAGCGTGGACTCGAGTGAGGGTGGGACCCAGTACTTC. This translates into CASSVDSSEGGTQYF. The J gene is TRBJ2-5, the V gene TRBV5-1; D might be TRBD2 (5 bases). CDR1 and CDR2 from the germline V gene are SGHRS and YFSETQ. The CDR3 has 15 amino acids. V lost 4 bases and J lost 7, with 20 bases in between. Combining the CDR3 with reference TRBV5-1 and TRBJ2-5 gives the whole variable domain KAGVTQTPRYLIKTRGQQVTLSCSPISGHRSVSWYQQTPGQGLQFLFEYFSETQRNKGNFPGRFSGRQFSNSRSEMNVSTLELGDSALYLCASSVDSSEGGTQYFGPGTRLLVL.

The chain is built from TRBV7-3 and TRBJ1-2; the D is unclear. V was cut by 5 bases and J by 1 base, with 8 bases left in between. Per germline, CDR1 SGHTA and CDR2 FQGTGA. The CDR3 totals 13 residues. Here the CDR3 reads CASSPRGNYGYTF. DNA of the CDR3: TGTGCCAGCAGCCCCCGGGGTAACTATGGCTACACCTTC. Full variable domain (rest looked up from reference TRBV7-3 and TRBJ1-2): GAGVSQTPSNKVTEKGKYVELRCDPISGHTALYWYRQSLGQGPEFLIYFQGTGAADDSGLPNDRFFAVRPEGSVSTLKIQRTERGDSAVYLCASSPRGNYGYTFGSGTRLTVV.

This sequence joins TRBV2 and TRBJ1-2; TRBD1 matches 7 bases. The ends lost 7 bases at V and 2 bases at J; junction bases unmatched: 7. This CDR3 has 14 residues. CDR1 is SNHLY, CDR2 FYNNEI, per germline. CDR3 residues: CASIPDRPNYGYTF. The CDR3 DNA follows: TGTGCCAGCATCCCGGACAGGCCCAACTATGGCTACACCTTC. Full variable domain (remainder filled in from reference TRBV2 and TRBJ1-2): EPEVTQTPSHQVTQMGQEVILRCVPISNHLYFYWYRQILGQKVEFLVSFYNNEISEKSEIFDDQFSVERPDGSNFTLKIRSTKLEDSAMYFCASIPDRPNYGYTFGSGTRLTVV.

V gene TRBV2 combines with J gene TRBJ2-5; 11 bases are a match to TRBD1. The CDR3 totals 15 residues. The V segment lost 4 bases and the J segment 0 bases; nucleotides outside the gene matches: 1. Germline-derived CDR1 and CDR2 are SNHLY and FYNNEI. The CDR3 spells CASSAGQGDQETQYF. The CDR3 DNA sequence: TGTGCCAGCAGTGCGGGACAGGGGGACCAAGAGACCCAGTACTTC.

This chain uses TRBV5-1 with TRBJ1-5, with D possibly matching TRBD1 (5 bases). Per germline, CDR1 SGHRS and CDR2 YFSETQ. The V end lost 0 bases, the J end lost 3 bases, and 10 bases lay between the germline ends. The CDR3 has 15 amino acids. Written as DNA, the CDR3 is TGCGCCAGCAGCTTGGGGGCAGGGCCCAATCAGCCCCAGCATTTT. It is translated as CASSLGAGPNQPQHF.

As concerns this clone: At the DNA level, this CDR3 is encoded by other sequences in the same sample as well. The gene calls are TRBV11-2 and TRBJ1-6; TRBD1 matches 7 bases. Germline V gene data show CDR1 as SGHAT and CDR2 as FQNNGV. V lost 4 bases to trimming and J lost 13 bases; unmatched junction nucleotides: 10. The length of the CDR3 is 14 residues. For the CDR3, the DNA is TGTGCCAGCAGCTCCCGACAGGGCACCTCCCCCCTCCACTTT. Translating gives CASSSRQGTSPLHF.

The chain links TRBV18 to TRBJ2-7, with 7 bases that match TRBD1. V shed 3 bases, J shed 4 bases, and the junction held 3 bases outside the gene matches. The germline gives CDR1 KGHSH, CDR2 LQKENI. This CDR3 region has 13 residues. The CDR3 reads CASSPGTVYEQYF. CDR3 nucleotides: TGTGCCAGCTCACCGGGGACAGTTTACGAGCAGTACTTC.

This chain links TRBV7-9 with TRBJ1-2; D unclear. Trimming took 3 bases from V and 7 from J, leaving 15 bases between them. The CDR3 is 14 amino acids. Germline CDR1 and CDR2: SEHNR and FQNEAQ (reference sequence). The DNA for the CDR3 is TGTGCCAGCAGCTTCGGAGGTATCCCGGGTGGCTACACCTTC. Translated: CASSFGGIPGGYTF.

This clone occurred once. The chain combines TRBV5-6 with TRBJ2-3; D may be TRBD2 (7 bases). The V and J ends lost 2 bases and 1 base respectively, with 14 bases between them. The CDR3 extends over 16 amino acids. Germline assignment: CDR1 SGHDT and CDR2 YYEEEE. CDR3 loop: CASSLRGGQGTDTQYF. In nucleotides, the CDR3 is TGTGCCAGCAGCTTAAGGGGGGGCCAGGGCACAGATACGCAGTATTTT.

The chain has TRBV18 and TRBJ2-5, with D possibly matching TRBD2 (6 bases). Germline-derived CDR1 and CDR2 are KGHSH and LQKENI. Trimming took 3 bases from V and 4 from J, leaving 15 bases between them. The length of the CDR3 is 15 residues. The CDR3 loop is CASSPEAGFRETQYF. CDR3 nucleotides: TGTGCCAGCTCACCTGAGGCGGGATTCCGAGAGACCCAGTACTTC.

This rearrangement joins TRBV18 to TRBJ2-3, with TRBD1 matching 7 bases. There are 16 residues in the CDR3. V lost 0 bases and J lost 2; bases outside the gene matches: 5. CDR1 and CDR2 (germline): KGHSH, LQKENI. CDR3 sequence: CASSPPGQGVTDTQYF. CDR3 in DNA: TGTGCCAGCTCACCACCCGGCCAGGGGGTCACAGATACGCAGTATTTT.

This chain joins TRBV2 and TRBJ2-5, with 11 bases lining up with TRBD2. The germline V gene encodes CDR1 SNHLY and CDR2 FYNNEI. After removal of 7 bases from V and 1 base from J, the junction contained 2 bases not matched to a gene. This CDR3 comprises 14 residues. Here the CDR3 DNA reads TGTGCCAGCACTAGCGGGGGGTTCCAAGAGACCCAGTACTTC. It yields the protein CASTSGGFQETQYF.

The V call is TRBV5-1, the J call TRBJ1-3; 9 bases match TRBD1. This CDR3 comprises 16 residues. V was pared by 3 bases and J by 4 bases, with 8 bases of the junction left unmatched. Germline V CDR1 and CDR2: SGHRS, YFSETQ. The CDR3 DNA reads as TGCGCCAGCAGCTCGGTAGGACAGGGGATAGGAAACACCATATATTTT. This translates into CASSSVGQGIGNTIYF.

The rearrangement links TRBV18 to TRBJ2-7; a weak D match, TRBD1 (5 bases). The CDR3 covers 16 residues. Trimming took off 4 bases at V and 1 base at J, with 17 bases between the two ends. In germline, CDR1 is KGHSH, CDR2 LQKENI. CDR3: CASSRDQDTTSYEQYF. In nucleotides, the CDR3 is TGTGCCAGCTCACGCGATCAGGACACCACTTCCTACGAGCAGTACTTC.

The rearrangement joins TRBV7-7 to TRBJ2-2; D may be TRBD2 (7 bases). Between the trimmed V and J ends, which lost 2 bases and 7 bases, there was a span of 32 bases. Germline loops: CDR1 SSHAT, CDR2 FNYEAQ (reference sequence). This CDR3 spans 21 amino acids. CDR3 bases: TGTGCCAGCAGCTTATGGGCCCTTAGATGTTTAGTGGGGGGGCAGGGCGGGGAGCTGTTTTTT. Protein sequence: CASSLWALRCLVGGQGGELFF. The variable domain in full, with the rest retrieved from reference TRBV7-7 and TRBJ2-2, is GAGVSQSPRYKVTKRGQDVTLRCDPISSHATLYWYQQALGQGPEFLTYFNYEAQPDKSGLPSDRFSAERPEGSISTLTIQRTEQRDSAMYRCASSLWALRCLVGGQGGELFFGEGSRLTVL.

The genes are TRBV5-5 and TRBJ1-2; weak D call: TRBD1 (6 bases). CDR3 size: 12 residues. CDR1 is SGHKS and CDR2 is YYEKEE in the germline V gene (reference sequence). Trimming stripped 0 bases from V and 14 bases from J, with 14 bases between. DNA for the CDR3: TGTGCCAGCAGCTTGGCCGGGGCACAGGGAACCTTC. This gives the protein CASSLAGAQGTF.

The chain joins TRBV4-1 to TRBJ1-6; weak D call: TRBD1 (5 bases). The length of the CDR3 is 18 residues. Trimming took off 1 base at V and 8 bases at J, with 21 bases between the two ends. Germline lookup yields CDR1 MGHRA and CDR2 YSYEKL. CDR3: CASSQAALSQGVDSPLHF. DNA for the CDR3: TGCGCCAGCAGCCAAGCCGCCCTCAGCCAGGGTGTAGATTCACCCCTCCACTTT.